This TCR beta chain was captured by sequencing in a study of beta chain features in type 1 diabetes. Study-level information: Summed over all samples, the examined sorted cells came to fewer than 120,000,000.

Sequenced material consisted of expressed TCRB transcripts (all of the isolated RNA was reverse transcribed). The table came from immunoSEQ multiplex PCR; TCRdb's copy has only in-frame clones and leaves some out. The data show 600,000 to 700,000 clones, about an eighth seen once. Only one heparinised blood draw was taken per donor, and its volume averaged approximately 0.11 L. Sorting of CD4+ naive, central memory, regulatory and stem cell-like memory cells was performed via CD45RO/CCR7/CD25/CD127/CD95/CD27. Study-wide findings and caveats: Type 1 diabetes patients showed a moderate but significant shortening of TCRB CDR3s in all four CD4+ subsets. The study found that naive, central memory and Treg TCRB repertoires appeared more similar in patients than in healthy donors.

This clone was picked up a small number of times. Its specificity is not known. V lost 7 bases and J lost 4; bases outside the gene matches: 12. The CDR3 covers 15 residues. Per the germline V gene, CDR1 is MNHNS and CDR2 is SASEGT. Sequencing input: naive CD4+ T cells from blood. This TCR was recovered from a man in his thirties or forties with type 1 diabetes. This chain connects TRBV6-1 to TRBJ2-5; the match to TRBD2 covers 7 bases. As DNA, the CDR3 is TGTGCCAGCATCTTTACCGGGACTATGATAGAGACCCAGTACTTC. The encoded protein is CASIFTGTMIETQYF.